These T cell receptor beta chains were read from a single sample in a study of OX40 agonist ivuxolimab in advanced cancers. TCRdb's copy holds only in-frame clones and misses some; the assay was immunoSEQ multiplex PCR. The sample consists of 86,000 or so clones, around 94% of them appearing once. The sample in question was CD4+ or CD8+ T cells sorted from blood, obtained in a trial of the OX40 agonist ivuxolimab. The origin of the receptors is an adult with an advanced solid tumor such as melanoma, head and neck, liver or kidney cancer. Both conserved end residues are part of each CDR3. D genes are given only for firm matches. Some rows have no size entry. The others give once, few or many, or a class for an expanded clone.

j_call: TRBJ1-1; d_call: -; v_call: TRBV18; clone_size: -; cdr3_aa: CASSPLGAAGTEAFF; cdr3_nt: TGTGCCAGCTCACCATTGGGGGCTGCAGGTACTGAAGCTTTCTTT
j_call: TRBJ1-2; d_call: -; v_call: TRBV5-8; clone_size: -; cdr3_aa: CASSFRPADGYGYTF; cdr3_nt: TGTGCCAGCAGCTTTCGGCCGGCGGATGGCTATGGCTACACCTTC
j_call: TRBJ2-7; d_call: TRBD2; v_call: TRBV19; clone_size: -; cdr3_aa: CASSRPSGGSYEQYF; cdr3_nt: TGTGCCAGTAGTAGGCCCAGCGGGGGCTCCTACGAGCAGTACTTC
j_call: TRBJ1-1; d_call: -; v_call: TRBV7-9; clone_size: -; cdr3_aa: CASSFQPPGTEAFF; cdr3_nt: TGTGCCAGCAGCTTCCAACCCCCTGGGACTGAAGCTTTCTTT
j_call: TRBJ1-5; d_call: -; v_call: TRBV6-1; clone_size: -; cdr3_aa: CASTERGNQPQHF; cdr3_nt: TGTGCCAGCACAGAAAGAGGAAATCAGCCCCAGCATTTT
j_call: TRBJ2-3; d_call: -; v_call: TRBV5-4; clone_size: -; cdr3_aa: CASSLGLGDTQYF; cdr3_nt: TGTGCCAGCAGCTTGGGGCTCGGGGATACGCAGTATTTT
j_call: TRBJ1-6; d_call: -; v_call: TRBV19; clone_size: -; cdr3_aa: CASSLRTNFGVKSYNSPLHF; cdr3_nt: TGTGCCAGTAGTCTCCGGACGAATTTCGGGGTTAAATCCTATAATTCACCCCTCCACTTT
j_call: TRBJ2-2; d_call: -; v_call: TRBV18; clone_size: -; cdr3_aa: CASTTTGMSGELFF; cdr3_nt: TGTGCCAGCACCACCACGGGGATGAGCGGGGAGCTGTTTTTT
j_call: TRBJ1-3; d_call: TRBD1; v_call: TRBV6-1; clone_size: -; cdr3_aa: CASGPGTDGNTIYF; cdr3_nt: TGTGCCAGCGGCCCCGGGACAGACGGAAACACCATATATTTT
j_call: TRBJ1-3; d_call: TRBD1; v_call: TRBV6-6; clone_size: -; cdr3_aa: CASSTLPGQGAYTIYF; cdr3_nt: TGTGCCAGCAGTACTTTGCCGGGACAGGGGGCCTACACCATATATTTT
j_call: TRBJ2-2; d_call: TRBD2; v_call: TRBV5-4; clone_size: -; cdr3_aa: CASSSSGTKNTGELFF; cdr3_nt: TGTGCCAGCAGTTCGTCCGGGACTAAGAACACCGGGGAGCTGTTTTTT
j_call: TRBJ2-4; d_call: TRBD1; v_call: TRBV5-1; clone_size: -; cdr3_aa: CASSAGQGEGIQYF; cdr3_nt: TGCGCCAGCAGCGCGGGACAGGGGGAAGGCATTCAGTACTTC
j_call: TRBJ1-2; d_call: -; v_call: TRBV2; clone_size: -; cdr3_aa: CASSEQGPDYGYTF; cdr3_nt: TGTGCCAGCAGTGAGCAGGGGCCCGACTATGGCTACACCTTC
j_call: TRBJ1-2; d_call: TRBD1; v_call: TRBV7-9; clone_size: -; cdr3_aa: CASSYSPTGLGYGYTF; cdr3_nt: TGTGCCAGCAGCTATTCCCCGACAGGGCTTGGGTATGGCTACACCTTC
j_call: TRBJ1-1; d_call: -; v_call: TRBV27; clone_size: -; cdr3_aa: CASSAELNTEAFF; cdr3_nt: TGTGCCAGCAGCGCCGAATTGAACACTGAAGCTTTCTTT
j_call: TRBJ1-2; d_call: -; v_call: TRBV11-2; clone_size: few; cdr3_aa: CASSLADGGRAGYTF; cdr3_nt: TGTGCCAGCAGCTTAGCGGATGGGGGGCGCGCTGGCTACACCTTC
j_call: TRBJ2-7; d_call: -; v_call: TRBV2; clone_size: -; cdr3_aa: CASSEQGTSYEQYF; cdr3_nt: TGTGCCAGCAGTGAGCAGGGGACCTCCTACGAGCAGTACTTC
j_call: TRBJ2-7; d_call: -; v_call: TRBV6-1; clone_size: few; cdr3_aa: CASRRAEQSYEQYF; cdr3_nt: TGTGCCAGCAGACGAGCGGAACAGAGCTACGAGCAGTACTTC
j_call: TRBJ1-4; d_call: -; v_call: TRBV6-1; clone_size: -; cdr3_aa: CASRTWGGTNEKLFF; cdr3_nt: TGTGCCAGCAGAACTTGGGGGGGAACTAATGAAAAACTGTTTTTT
j_call: TRBJ2-1; d_call: -; v_call: TRBV4-1; clone_size: once; cdr3_aa: CASSSQRSSYNEQFF; cdr3_nt: TGCGCCAGCAGCTCCCAAAGGAGCTCCTACAATGAGCAGTTCTTC
j_call: TRBJ2-6; d_call: -; v_call: TRBV19; clone_size: -; cdr3_aa: CASSINTGANVLTF; cdr3_nt: TGTGCCAGTAGTATAAATACTGGGGCCAACGTCCTGACTTTC
j_call: TRBJ1-5; d_call: -; v_call: TRBV4-1; clone_size: -; cdr3_aa: CASSQEPIGWGGSNQPQHF; cdr3_nt: TGCGCCAGCAGCCAAGAGCCTATCGGGTGGGGAGGGAGCAATCAGCCCCAGCATTTT
j_call: TRBJ2-5; d_call: TRBD1; v_call: TRBV5-1; clone_size: -; cdr3_aa: CASSWGQTETQYF; cdr3_nt: TGCGCCAGCAGCTGGGGACAGACGGAGACCCAGTACTTC
j_call: TRBJ2-7; d_call: -; v_call: TRBV19; clone_size: -; cdr3_aa: CASSIGGAGSYEQYF; cdr3_nt: TGTGCCAGTAGTATAGGGGGCGCCGGGTCCTACGAGCAGTACTTC
j_call: TRBJ2-7; d_call: -; v_call: TRBV6-1; clone_size: -; cdr3_aa: CASSETGRRGEQYF; cdr3_nt: TGTGCCAGCAGTGAGACTGGACGCCGAGGCGAGCAGTACTTC
j_call: TRBJ2-5; d_call: TRBD2; v_call: TRBV5-1; clone_size: -; cdr3_aa: CASSLANGGGAGETQYF; cdr3_nt: TGCGCCAGCAGCTTGGCCAACGGCGGGGGGGCTGGGGAGACCCAGTACTTC